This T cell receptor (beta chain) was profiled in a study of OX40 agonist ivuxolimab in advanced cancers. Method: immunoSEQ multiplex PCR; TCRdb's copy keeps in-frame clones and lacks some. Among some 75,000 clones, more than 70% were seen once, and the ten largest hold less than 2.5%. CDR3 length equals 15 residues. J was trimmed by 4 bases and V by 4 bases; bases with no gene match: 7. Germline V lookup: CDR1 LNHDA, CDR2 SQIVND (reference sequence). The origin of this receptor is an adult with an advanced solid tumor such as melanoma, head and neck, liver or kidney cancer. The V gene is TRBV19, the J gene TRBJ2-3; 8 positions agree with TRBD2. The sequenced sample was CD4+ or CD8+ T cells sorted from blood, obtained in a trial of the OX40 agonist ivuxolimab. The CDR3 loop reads CASSRGGTRADTQYF. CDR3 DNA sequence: TGTGCCAGTAGTAGGGGGGGGACTAGAGCAGATACGCAGTATTTT.